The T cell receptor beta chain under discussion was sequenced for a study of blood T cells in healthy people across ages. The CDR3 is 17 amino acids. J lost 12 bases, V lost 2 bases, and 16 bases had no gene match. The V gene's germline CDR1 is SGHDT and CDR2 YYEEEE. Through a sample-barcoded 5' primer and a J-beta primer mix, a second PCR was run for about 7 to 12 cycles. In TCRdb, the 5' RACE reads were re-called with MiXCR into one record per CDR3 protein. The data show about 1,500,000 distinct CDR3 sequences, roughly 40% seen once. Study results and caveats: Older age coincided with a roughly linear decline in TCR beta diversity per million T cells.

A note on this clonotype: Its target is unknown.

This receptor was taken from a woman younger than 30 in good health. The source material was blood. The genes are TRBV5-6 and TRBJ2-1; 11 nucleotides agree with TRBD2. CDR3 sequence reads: CASSLRSGLAGGGGQFF. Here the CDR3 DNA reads TGTGCCAGCAGCTTAAGATCGGGGCTAGCGGGGGGCGGTGGGCAGTTCTTC.